This T cell receptor (beta chain) was sequenced during a study of shared clonotypes between healthy human individuals. With 0 bases removed from V and 3 bases from J, the gap between germline ends came to 15 bases. The CDR3 runs 17 residues. The germline CDR1 and CDR2 sequences are MNHNS and SASEGT. The repertoire was sequenced with immunoSEQ multiplex PCR; TCRdb's copy has only in-frame clones and lacks some. The sample lists 2 million to 2.5 million clones; 80% to 95% were seen once. The gene calls are TRBV6-1 and TRBJ1-5; D is perhaps TRBD1 (6 bases). Input material: naive CD4+ T cells from PBMCs. Subset in this sample: CD45RA+ positively selected. The receptor's source is a man younger than 35 in good health. Some clones in this sample may be carry-over from other donors' samples. In nucleotides, the CDR3 is TGTGCCAGCAGTGAAGCAGGCAGGGGAGTCCTCAATCAGCCCCAGCATTTT. This codes for CASSEAGRGVLNQPQHF.